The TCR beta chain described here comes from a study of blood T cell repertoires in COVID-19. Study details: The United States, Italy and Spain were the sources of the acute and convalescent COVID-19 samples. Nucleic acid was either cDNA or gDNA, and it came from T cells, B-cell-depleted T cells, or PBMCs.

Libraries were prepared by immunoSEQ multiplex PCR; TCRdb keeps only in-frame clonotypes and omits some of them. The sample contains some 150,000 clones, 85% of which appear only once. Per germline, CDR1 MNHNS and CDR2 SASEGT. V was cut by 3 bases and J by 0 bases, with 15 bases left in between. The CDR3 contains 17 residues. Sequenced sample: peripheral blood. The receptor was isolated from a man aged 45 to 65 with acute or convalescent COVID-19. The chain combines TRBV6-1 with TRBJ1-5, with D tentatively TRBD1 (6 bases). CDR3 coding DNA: TGTGCCAGCAGTGATGGCCCCGGACAGAATAGCAATCAGCCCCAGCATTTT. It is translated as CASSDGPGQNSNQPQHF.